This passage covers 32 T cell receptor beta chains from one sample sequenced in a study of blood T cell repertoires in COVID-19. Here immunoSEQ multiplex PCR was the method, and the copy in TCRdb shows in-frame clones only, minus some. The sample shows under 200,000 clones, less than 85% of them seen only once. The sequenced material came from peripheral blood. These receptors originate from an elderly woman with acute or convalescent COVID-19.

The V gene is TRBV7-2, the J gene TRBJ2-3, with D perhaps TRBD2 (5 bases). The germline CDR1 and CDR2 sequences are SGHTA and FQGNSA. Trimming took 2 bases from V and 4 from J, leaving 7 bases between them. The CDR3 covers 13 residues. The CDR3 DNA follows: TGTGCCAGCAGCTTAACTAGATCAGATACGCAGTATTTT. It specifies CASSLTRSDTQYF.

This chain uses TRBV10-2 with TRBJ2-1; no firm D call. CDR3 length equals 14 residues. Germline values: CDR1 WSHSY, CDR2 SAAADI. Deletions cut 0 bases from V and 8 bases from J, with 11 bases between. CDR3 amino acids: CASSESKLFDEQFF. The DNA of the CDR3 is TGCGCCAGCAGTGAGTCTAAGCTTTTTGATGAGCAGTTCTTC.

V is TRBV3-1 (or the pseudogene TRBV3-2) and J is TRBJ2-3, with D perhaps TRBD1 (6 bases). The CDR3 totals 17 residues. Trimming cost V 2 bases and J 0 bases, with 15 bases left between them. CDR1 LGHDT and CDR2 YNNKEL come from the germline V gene (reference sequence). CDR3 loop: CASSQPQGSPSTDTQYF. The CDR3 DNA follows: TGTGCCAGCAGCCAACCTCAGGGGTCCCCTAGCACAGATACGCAGTATTTT.

The chain joins TRBV19 to TRBJ2-2; D gene unclear. The CDR3 loop spans 14 amino acids. From germline, CDR1 is LNHDA and CDR2 SQIVND (reference sequence). Trimming left V 11 bases short and J 3 bases short, with 16 bases between. The CDR3 loop is CASSVPRDTGELFF. DNA for the CDR3: TGTGCCTCCTCGGTGCCTAGAGACACCGGGGAGCTGTTTTTT.

In this sample, this clone turned up once. V gene TRBV7-2 combines with J gene TRBJ2-1, with D possibly matching TRBD2 (5 bases). The CDR3 has 16 amino acids. Germline CDR1 SGHTA, CDR2 FQGNSA. Trimming removed 6 bases from V and 10 bases from J, with 25 bases in between. CDR3 sequence (DNA): TGTGCCAGCAGACCAGCCGGGCGGGTCGCCCTAGGGGAGCAGTTCTTC. Protein product: CASRPAGRVALGEQFF.

The chain joins TRBV19 to TRBJ1-2, with 9 nucleotides matching TRBD1. The CDR3 spans 14 residues. Germline CDR1 and CDR2: LNHDA and SQIVND (reference sequence). After removal of 6 bases from V and 4 bases from J, the junction contained 6 bases not matched to a gene. This CDR3 reads CASSKDRGIYGYTF. CDR3 nucleotides: TGTGCCAGTAGCAAAGACAGGGGGATCTATGGCTACACCTTC.

This chain uses TRBV30 with TRBJ2-1; no reliable D call. This CDR3 region has 12 residues. Trimming pared 1 base from V and 5 bases from J, leaving 6 bases between. CDR1 GTSNPN and CDR2 SVGIG come from the germline V gene (reference sequence). The CDR3 protein is CAWSEEDNEQFF. For the CDR3, the DNA is TGTGCCTGGAGTGAAGAGGACAATGAGCAGTTCTTC.

This rearrangement joins TRBV2 to TRBJ2-4; D possibly corresponds to TRBD2 (6 bases). Germline assignment: CDR1 SNHLY and CDR2 FYNNEI. V was clipped by 5 bases and J by 0 bases, with 17 bases between them. The CDR3 totals 17 residues. The CDR3 spells CASSLTSPGLAKNIQYF. CDR3 in DNA: TGTGCCAGCAGTCTCACAAGTCCGGGACTAGCCAAAAACATTCAGTACTTC.

In nucleotides, the CDR3 is TGTGCCAGCTCAGTGGATGACAGGGGTAATTCACCCCTCCACTTT. Amino acid sequence: CASSVDDRGNSPLHF. The chain employs TRBV18 and TRBJ1-6; 8 bases are shared with TRBD1. The V segment lost 5 bases and the J segment 6 bases; nucleotides outside the gene matches: 6. Germline-derived CDR1 and CDR2 are KGHSH and LQKENI. This CDR3 spans 15 amino acids.

This clone has a handful of counts. J is TRBJ2-1 and V is TRBV28; D may be TRBD1 (5 bases). The germline V and J ends were trimmed by 5 bases and 4 bases, with 9 bases remaining between them. Germline V gene sequence: CDR1 MDHEN, CDR2 SYDVKM. The CDR3 spans 13 residues. DNA for the CDR3: TGTGCCAGCAGTACGACAGTTTACAATGAGCAGTTCTTC. The encoded protein is CASSTTVYNEQFF.

The V call is TRBV11-2, the J call TRBJ1-2; D ambiguous. The V and J ends lost 2 bases and 4 bases respectively, with 8 bases between them. CDR3 length: 13 amino acids. Germline CDR1 and CDR2: SGHAT and FQNNGV. The CDR3 DNA reads as TGTGCCAGCAGCTTACCCCGAGCCTATGGCTACACCTTC. This sequence encodes CASSLPRAYGYTF.

The J gene is TRBJ2-7, the V gene TRBV5-4; TRBD2 matches at 9 bases. The CDR3 contains 15 residues. V shed 4 bases, J shed 2 bases, and the junction held 7 bases outside the gene matches. The germline V gene encodes CDR1 SGHNT and CDR2 YYREEE (reference sequence). The CDR3 is CASSTGLAATYEQYF. CDR3 bases: TGTGCCAGCAGCACGGGACTAGCCGCAACCTACGAGCAGTACTTC.

This chain connects TRBV27 to TRBJ2-1; D remains unclear. Germline CDR1 and CDR2: MNHEY and SMNVEV (reference sequence). The CDR3 length is 14 residues. V lost 3 bases and J lost 8, with 14 bases in between. CDR3 sequence: CASSFLVSVDEQFF. The DNA of the CDR3 is TGTGCCAGCAGTTTCCTTGTGTCCGTTGATGAGCAGTTCTTC.

This clone was counted a few times. The genes are TRBV7-2 and TRBJ2-3; TRBD2 matches 9 bases. The CDR3 has 19 amino acids. Germline assignment: CDR1 SGHTA and CDR2 FQGNSA. Losses at the gene ends were 3 bases for V and 0 bases for J; bases not matched to a gene: 13. The CDR3 DNA is TGTGCCAGCAGCTTGGAGGTAGCGGGAGCCTCCACTAGCACAGATACGCAGTATTTT. Translation: CASSLEVAGASTSTDTQYF.

The chain uses TRBV2 and TRBJ1-4; a weak D match, TRBD1 (6 bases). Looked up from germline, CDR1 is SNHLY and CDR2 is FYNNEI. Trimming removed 10 bases at V and 7 bases at J, with 16 bases between. The CDR3 is 13 residues long. CDR3 in DNA: TGTGCCACCAACAGGGATTTAGGTGAAAAACTGTTTTTT. It is translated as CATNRDLGEKLFF.

This clone was seen more than once but under ten times. The CDR3 region has the DNA TGTGCCAGCAGACAACAGGGGGGCCGGGTCCTGACTTTC. This codes for CASRQQGGRVLTF. The chain has TRBV12-3 or TRBV12-4 and TRBJ2-6; the match to TRBD1 covers 8 bases. CDR3 length: 13 amino acids. V dropped 6 bases and J dropped 13; count of bases not matched to a gene: 8.

The rearrangement links TRBV28 to TRBJ1-2; 9 nucleotides match TRBD1. The germline V gene encodes CDR1 MDHEN and CDR2 SYDVKM. The CDR3 loop spans 13 amino acids. After removal of 4 bases from V and 7 bases from J, the junction contained 4 bases not matched to a gene. This CDR3 is CASSSGTGFGYTF. Written as DNA, the CDR3 is TGTGCCAGCAGTTCCGGGACAGGGTTTGGCTACACCTTC.

This sequence joins TRBV4-2 and TRBJ2-2; D might be TRBD1 (6 bases). The CDR3 length is 17 residues. CDR1 and CDR2 from the germline V gene are LGHNA and YNFKEQ. Trimming cost V 1 base and J 0 bases, with 12 bases left between them. The CDR3, as DNA: TGTGCCAGCAGCCAAGGACGCGAGGGGGCGAACACCGGGGAGCTGTTTTTT. Translation: CASSQGREGANTGELFF.

The rearrangement uses TRBV9 and TRBJ2-1, with 10 bases that match TRBD2. Losses at the gene ends were 7 bases for V and 7 bases for J; bases not matched to a gene: 8. The CDR3 extends over 14 amino acids. Germline V gene lookup returns CDR1 SGDLS and CDR2 YYNGEE. CDR3 sequence: CASGTSAIRNEQFF. For the CDR3, the DNA is TGTGCCAGCGGGACTAGCGCCATTCGGAATGAGCAGTTCTTC.

This clone was found a few times. This rearrangement joins TRBV10-3 to TRBJ1-6; 7 nucleotides line up with TRBD1. With V trimmed by 2 bases and J by 6 bases, 7 bases remained unmatched. The V gene's germline CDR1 is ENHRY and CDR2 SYGVKD. This CDR3 is built from 16 residues. Here the CDR3 DNA reads TGTGCCATCAGTGAGCAATCACAGGGGATTAATTCACCCCTCCACTTT. Protein: CAISEQSQGINSPLHF.

This CDR3 reads CASSALTVSGANVLTF. DNA of the CDR3: TGTGCCAGCAGTGCCCTCACGGTCTCTGGGGCCAACGTCCTGACTTTC. The V and J genes are TRBV6-1 and TRBJ2-6; no clear D gene. The V end lost 4 bases, the J end lost 0 bases, and 10 bases lay between the germline ends. Germline values: CDR1 MNHNS, CDR2 SASEGT. The CDR3 contains 16 residues.

This clone occurred a few times. V usage is TRBV3-1 (or the pseudogene TRBV3-2) and J usage is TRBJ2-6; the match to TRBD2 covers 8 bases. Germline loops: CDR1 LGHDT, CDR2 YNNKEL (reference sequence). J lost 2 bases, V lost 5 bases, and 14 bases had no gene match. The CDR3 is 19 amino acids. This CDR3 is CASSNIAGLSRTGANVLTF. The CDR3 bases are TGTGCCAGCAGCAATATAGCGGGACTATCAAGAACTGGGGCCAACGTCCTGACTTTC.

This chain joins TRBV19 and TRBJ1-2; no definite D call. Per germline, CDR1 LNHDA and CDR2 SQIVND (reference sequence). The CDR3 has 15 amino acids. Trimming took 2 bases from V and 2 from J, leaving 12 bases between them. The DNA of the CDR3 is TGTGCCAGTAGTATAAACGCAGGTCCCAACTATGGCTACACCTTC. The encoded protein is CASSINAGPNYGYTF.

The CDR3 sequence is CASSHPISRTSSYNEQFF. The CDR3 DNA is TGTGCCAGCAGCCACCCCATCTCCAGGACTTCCTCCTACAATGAGCAGTTCTTC. The chain joins TRBV3-1 (or the pseudogene TRBV3-2) to TRBJ2-1, with D perhaps TRBD2 (5 bases). Germline CDR1 reads LGHDT; CDR2 reads YNNKEL (reference sequence). The CDR3 consists of 18 residues. V was shortened by 3 bases and J by 0 bases, with 18 bases between the two germline ends.

This chain connects TRBV27 to TRBJ2-4; 8 bases map to TRBD2. Trimming removed 2 bases from V and 8 bases from J; junction bases left unmatched: 14. Germline-derived CDR1 and CDR2 are MNHEY and SMNVEV (reference sequence). The CDR3 covers 17 residues. CDR3 residues: CASSLGSGNVGGDIQYF. CDR3 nucleotides: TGTGCCAGCAGTTTAGGTAGCGGGAACGTAGGCGGTGACATTCAGTACTTC.

The chain employs TRBV24-1 and TRBJ2-1; D perhaps matches TRBD2 (5 bases). Per the germline V gene, CDR1 is KGHDR and CDR2 is SFDVKD. The CDR3 length is 13 residues. Trimming stripped 3 bases from V and 9 bases from J, with 11 bases between. Here the CDR3 DNA reads TGTGCCACCAGTGATCCCCTAGGAGGTGAGCAGTTCTTC. Amino acids: CATSDPLGGEQFF.

V and J are TRBV6-2 or TRBV6-3 and TRBJ2-3, with 12 bases lining up with TRBD2. CDR3 length equals 15 residues. Losses at the gene ends were 5 bases for V and 1 base for J; bases not matched to a gene: 1. Per the germline V gene, CDR1 is MNHEY and CDR2 is SVGEGT. The CDR3 is CASSRLAGGTDTQYF. CDR3 in DNA: TGTGCCAGCAGTCGACTAGCGGGAGGCACAGATACGCAGTATTTT.

The chain couples TRBV5-1 to TRBJ1-6; TRBD1 aligns across 8 bases. Germline V gene sequence: CDR1 SGHRS, CDR2 YFSETQ. V was pared by 4 bases and J by 10 bases, with 10 bases of the junction left unmatched. This CDR3 is built from 15 residues. The CDR3 sequence is CASSRTGSYESPLHF. CDR3 nucleotides: TGCGCCAGCAGCCGGACAGGGTCCTACGAGTCACCCCTCCACTTT.

This CDR3 reads CASSRQTGGTEAFF. CDR3 nucleotide sequence: TGTGCCAGCAGCCGCCAGACAGGGGGCACTGAAGCTTTCTTT. The genes are TRBV7-9 and TRBJ1-1; 9 bases line up with TRBD1. V gave up 5 bases and J gave up 4 bases; unmatched junction bases: 5. The V gene's germline CDR1 is SEHNR and CDR2 FQNEAQ (reference sequence). The CDR3 extends over 14 amino acids.

V gene TRBV19 combines with J gene TRBJ2-3; D might be TRBD2 (5 bases). The length of the CDR3 is 15 residues. Per germline, CDR1 LNHDA and CDR2 SQIVND (reference sequence). V lost 3 bases and J 0 bases, leaving 10 bases between the germline ends. The CDR3: CASSMDGISTDTQYF. CDR3 nucleotides: TGTGCCAGTAGTATGGACGGGATCAGCACAGATACGCAGTATTTT.

CDR3 amino acids: CATSDTRTGNEKLFF. CDR3 nucleotide sequence: TGTGCCACCAGTGATACACGGACAGGGAATGAAAAACTGTTTTTT. The genes are TRBV24-1 and TRBJ1-4; TRBD1 matches 8 bases. Looked up from germline, CDR1 is KGHDR and CDR2 is SFDVKD. The V and J ends lost 3 bases and 5 bases, in that order; junction bases with no gene match: 4. This CDR3 contains 15 residues.

The genes are TRBV19 and TRBJ2-2; TRBD1 is a possible D gene (5 bases). The CDR3 contains 15 residues. Germline V CDR1 and CDR2: LNHDA, SQIVND (reference sequence). The germline V and J ends were trimmed by 7 bases and 5 bases, with 17 bases remaining between them. Here the CDR3 DNA reads TGTGCCAGTAAGCTCGACAGCCCAGAGACCGGGGAGCTGTTTTTT. Its protein product is CASKLDSPETGELFF.